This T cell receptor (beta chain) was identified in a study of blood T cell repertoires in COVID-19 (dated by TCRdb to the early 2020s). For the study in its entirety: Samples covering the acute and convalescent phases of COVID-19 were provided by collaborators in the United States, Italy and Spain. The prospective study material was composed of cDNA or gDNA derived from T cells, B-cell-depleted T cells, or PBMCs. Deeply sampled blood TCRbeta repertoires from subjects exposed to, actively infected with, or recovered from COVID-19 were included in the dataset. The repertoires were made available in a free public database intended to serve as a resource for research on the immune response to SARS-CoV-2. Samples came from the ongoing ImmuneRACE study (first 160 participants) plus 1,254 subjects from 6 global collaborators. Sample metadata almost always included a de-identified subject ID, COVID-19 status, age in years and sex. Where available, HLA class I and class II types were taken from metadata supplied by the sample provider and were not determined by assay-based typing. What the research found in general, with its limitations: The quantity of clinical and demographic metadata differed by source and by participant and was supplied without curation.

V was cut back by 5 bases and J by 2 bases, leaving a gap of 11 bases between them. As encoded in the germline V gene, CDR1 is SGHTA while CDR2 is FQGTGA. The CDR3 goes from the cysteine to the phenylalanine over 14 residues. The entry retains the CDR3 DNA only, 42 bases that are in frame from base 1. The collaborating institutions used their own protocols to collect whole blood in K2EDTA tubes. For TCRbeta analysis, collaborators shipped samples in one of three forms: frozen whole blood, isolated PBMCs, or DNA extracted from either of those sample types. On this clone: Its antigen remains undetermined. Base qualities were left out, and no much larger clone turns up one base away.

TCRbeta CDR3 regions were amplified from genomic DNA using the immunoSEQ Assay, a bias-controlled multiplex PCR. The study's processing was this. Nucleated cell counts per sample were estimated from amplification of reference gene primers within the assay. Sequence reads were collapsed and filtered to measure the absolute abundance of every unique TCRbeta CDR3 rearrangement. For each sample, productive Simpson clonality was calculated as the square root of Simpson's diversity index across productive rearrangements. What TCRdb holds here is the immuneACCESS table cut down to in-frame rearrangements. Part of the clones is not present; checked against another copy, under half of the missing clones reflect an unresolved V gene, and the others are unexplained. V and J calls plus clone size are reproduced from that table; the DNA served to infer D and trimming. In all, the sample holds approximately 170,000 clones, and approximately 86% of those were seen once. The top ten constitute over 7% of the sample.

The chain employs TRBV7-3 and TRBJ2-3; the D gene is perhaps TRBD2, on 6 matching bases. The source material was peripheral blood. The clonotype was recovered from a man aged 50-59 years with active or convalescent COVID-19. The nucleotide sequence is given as TGTGCCAGCAGCCTAGGACTACTCACAGATACGCAGTATTTT. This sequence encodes CASSLGLLTDTQYF.